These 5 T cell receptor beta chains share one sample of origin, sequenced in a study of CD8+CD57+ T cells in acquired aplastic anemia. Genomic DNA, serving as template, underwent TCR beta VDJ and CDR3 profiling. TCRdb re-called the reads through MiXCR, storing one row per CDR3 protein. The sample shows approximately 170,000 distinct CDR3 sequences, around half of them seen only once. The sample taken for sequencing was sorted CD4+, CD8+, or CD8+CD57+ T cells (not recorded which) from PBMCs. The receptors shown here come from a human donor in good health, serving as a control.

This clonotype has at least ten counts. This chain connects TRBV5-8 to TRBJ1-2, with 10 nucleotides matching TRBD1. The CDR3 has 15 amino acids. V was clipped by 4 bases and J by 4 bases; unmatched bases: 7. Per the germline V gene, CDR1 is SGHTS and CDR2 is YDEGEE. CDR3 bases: TGTGCCAGCAGCATCCGGACAGGGGGACTCTATGGCTACACCTTC. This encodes CASSIRTGGLYGYTF.

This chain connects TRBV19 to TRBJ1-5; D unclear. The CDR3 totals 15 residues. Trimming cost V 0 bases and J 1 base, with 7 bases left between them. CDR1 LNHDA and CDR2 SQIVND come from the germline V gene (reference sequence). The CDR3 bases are TGTGCCAGTAGTATAGAGGGTGCGAGCAATCAGCCCCAGCATTTT. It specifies CASSIEGASNQPQHF. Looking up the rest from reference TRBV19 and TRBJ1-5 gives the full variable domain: DGGITQSPKYLFRKEGQNVTLSCEQNLNHDAMYWYRQDPGQGLRLIYYSQIVNDFQKGDIAEGYSVSREKKESFPLTVTSAQKNPTAFYLCASSIEGASNQPQHFGDGTRLSIL.

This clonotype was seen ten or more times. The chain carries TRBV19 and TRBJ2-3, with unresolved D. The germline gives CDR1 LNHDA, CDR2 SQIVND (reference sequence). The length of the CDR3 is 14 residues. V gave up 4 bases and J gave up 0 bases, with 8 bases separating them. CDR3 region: CASSTGSSTDTQYF. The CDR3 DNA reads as TGTGCCAGTAGTACCGGGTCTAGCACAGATACGCAGTATTTT. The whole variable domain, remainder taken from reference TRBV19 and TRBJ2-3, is DGGITQSPKYLFRKEGQNVTLSCEQNLNHDAMYWYRQDPGQGLRLIYYSQIVNDFQKGDIAEGYSVSREKKESFPLTVTSAQKNPTAFYLCASSTGSSTDTQYFGPGTRLTVL.

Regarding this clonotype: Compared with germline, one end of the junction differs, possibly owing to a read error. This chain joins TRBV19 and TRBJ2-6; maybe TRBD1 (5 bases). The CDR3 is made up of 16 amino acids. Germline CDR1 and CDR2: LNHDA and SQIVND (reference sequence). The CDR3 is CASKKGKRLGANVLTF. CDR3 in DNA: TGTGCCAGTAAAAAGGGGAAAAGGCTTGGGGCTAACGTCCTGACTTTC.

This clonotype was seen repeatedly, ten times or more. This CDR3 reads CSARLAGGTYEQYF. As DNA, the CDR3 is TGCAGTGCTAGGCTAGCGGGGGGGACCTACGAGCAGTACTTC. This chain joins TRBV20-1 and TRBJ2-7, with TRBD2 matching 12 bases. Trimming took 3 bases from V and 2 from J; bases not matched to a gene: 2. The CDR3 is 14 residues long. The germline V gene encodes CDR1 DFQATT and CDR2 SNEGSKA (reference sequence).